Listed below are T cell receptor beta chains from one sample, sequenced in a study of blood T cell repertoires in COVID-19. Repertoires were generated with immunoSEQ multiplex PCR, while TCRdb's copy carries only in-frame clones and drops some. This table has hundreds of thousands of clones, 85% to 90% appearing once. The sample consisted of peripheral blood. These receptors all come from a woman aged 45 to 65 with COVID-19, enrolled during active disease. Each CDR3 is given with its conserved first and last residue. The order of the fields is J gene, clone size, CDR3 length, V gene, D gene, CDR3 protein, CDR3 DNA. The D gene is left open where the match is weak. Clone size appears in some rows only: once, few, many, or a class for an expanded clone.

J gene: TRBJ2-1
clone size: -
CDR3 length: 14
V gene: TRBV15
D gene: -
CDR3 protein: CATSGGGALVEQFF
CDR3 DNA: TGTGCCACCAGCGGGGGCGGTGCCTTGGTTGAGCAGTTCTTC

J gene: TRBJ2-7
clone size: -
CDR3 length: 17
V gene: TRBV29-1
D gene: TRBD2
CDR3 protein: CSVIHRRGTSGSYEQYF
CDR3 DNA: TGCAGCGTCATACACCGTAGGGGGACTAGCGGGAGCTACGAGCAGTACTTC

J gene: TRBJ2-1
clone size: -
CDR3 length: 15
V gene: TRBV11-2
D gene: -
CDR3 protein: CASRRSGTSYNEQFF
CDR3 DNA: TGTGCCAGCAGGCGAAGCGGTACCTCCTACAATGAGCAGTTCTTC

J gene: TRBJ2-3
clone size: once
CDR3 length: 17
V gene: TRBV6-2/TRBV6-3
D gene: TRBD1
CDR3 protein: CASSLAGRTGGADTQYF
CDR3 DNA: TGTGCCAGCAGCCTAGCGGGAAGGACAGGGGGCGCAGATACGCAGTATTTT

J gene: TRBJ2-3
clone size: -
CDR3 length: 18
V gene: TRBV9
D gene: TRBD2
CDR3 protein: CASSVGGLAGGPADTQYF
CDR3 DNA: TGTGCCAGCAGCGTAGGGGGACTAGCGGGAGGGCCCGCAGATACGCAGTATTTT

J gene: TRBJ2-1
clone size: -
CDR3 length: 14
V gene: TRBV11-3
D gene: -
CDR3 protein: CASSLLADYNEQFF
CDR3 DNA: TGTGCCAGCAGCTTATTAGCGGACTACAATGAGCAGTTCTTC

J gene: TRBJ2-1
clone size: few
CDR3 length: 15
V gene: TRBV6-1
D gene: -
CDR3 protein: CASSETGNVYNEQFF
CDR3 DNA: TGTGCCAGCAGTGAAACAGGGAACGTCTACAATGAGCAGTTCTTC

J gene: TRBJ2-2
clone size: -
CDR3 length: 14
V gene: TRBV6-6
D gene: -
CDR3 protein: CASSYSEVTGELFF
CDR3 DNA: TGTGCCAGCAGTTACTCTGAGGTCACCGGGGAGCTGTTTTTT

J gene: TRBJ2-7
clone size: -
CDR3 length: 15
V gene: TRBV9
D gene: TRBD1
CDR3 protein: CASSPTGEGSYEQYF
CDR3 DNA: TGTGCCAGCAGCCCAACAGGGGAAGGCTCCTACGAGCAGTACTTC

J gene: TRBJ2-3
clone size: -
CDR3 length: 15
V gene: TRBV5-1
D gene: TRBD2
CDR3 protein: CASLRGDSSTDTQYF
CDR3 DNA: TGCGCCAGCCTCCGGGGGGACTCTAGCACAGATACGCAGTATTTT

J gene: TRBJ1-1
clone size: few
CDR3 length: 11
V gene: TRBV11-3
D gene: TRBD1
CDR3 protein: CASNQGAQIFF
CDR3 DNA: TGTGCCAGCAACCAGGGGGCGCAGATCTTCTTT

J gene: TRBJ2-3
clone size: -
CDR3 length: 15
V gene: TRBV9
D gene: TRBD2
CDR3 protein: CASNGRAGAADTQYF
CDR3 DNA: TGTGCCAGCAACGGTAGGGCGGGAGCGGCAGATACGCAGTATTTT

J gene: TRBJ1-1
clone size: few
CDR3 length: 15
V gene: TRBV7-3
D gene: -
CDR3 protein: CASSLLGAVNTEAFF
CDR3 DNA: TGTGCCAGCAGCTTACTGGGGGCAGTGAACACTGAAGCTTTCTTT

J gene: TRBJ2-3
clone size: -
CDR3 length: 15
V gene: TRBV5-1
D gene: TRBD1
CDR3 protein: CASSLQGKSTDTQYF
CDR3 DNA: TGCGCCAGCAGCTTACAGGGGAAAAGCACAGATACGCAGTATTTT

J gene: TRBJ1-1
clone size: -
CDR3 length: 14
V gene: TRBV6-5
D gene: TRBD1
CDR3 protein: CASNKGQLNTEAFF
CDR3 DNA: TGTGCCAGCAACAAGGGACAGTTGAACACTGAAGCTTTCTTT

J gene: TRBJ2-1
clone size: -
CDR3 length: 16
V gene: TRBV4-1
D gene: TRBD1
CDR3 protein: CASSQNRDRGAHEQFF
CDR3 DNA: TGCGCCAGCAGCCAAAACCGGGACAGGGGTGCTCATGAGCAGTTCTTC

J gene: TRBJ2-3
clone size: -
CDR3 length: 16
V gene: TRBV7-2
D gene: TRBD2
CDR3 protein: CASTGGGGRVTDTQYF
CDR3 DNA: TGTGCCAGCACAGGAGGAGGCGGGAGGGTCACAGATACGCAGTATTTT

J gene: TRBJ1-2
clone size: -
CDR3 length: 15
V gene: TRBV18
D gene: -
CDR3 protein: CASSPPYGANYGYTF
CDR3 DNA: TGTGCCAGCTCACCACCGTACGGAGCTAACTATGGCTACACCTTC

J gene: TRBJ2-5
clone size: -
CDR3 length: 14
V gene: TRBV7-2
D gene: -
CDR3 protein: CASSLGQPRGTQYF
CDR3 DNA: TGTGCCAGCAGCTTAGGGCAGCCCAGGGGGACCCAGTACTTC

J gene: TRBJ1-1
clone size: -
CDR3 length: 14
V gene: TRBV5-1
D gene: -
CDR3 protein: CASSLPTRNTEAFF
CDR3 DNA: TGCGCCAGCAGCTTGCCAACACGGAACACTGAAGCTTTCTTT

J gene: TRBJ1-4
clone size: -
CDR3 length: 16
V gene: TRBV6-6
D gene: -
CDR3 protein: CASSYSQGATNEKLFF
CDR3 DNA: TGTGCCAGCAGTTACTCCCAGGGTGCAACTAATGAAAAACTGTTTTTT

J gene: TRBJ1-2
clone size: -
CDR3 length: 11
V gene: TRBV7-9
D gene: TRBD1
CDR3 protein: CASSLTGVYTF
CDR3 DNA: TGTGCCAGCAGCCTCACAGGGGTCTACACCTTC

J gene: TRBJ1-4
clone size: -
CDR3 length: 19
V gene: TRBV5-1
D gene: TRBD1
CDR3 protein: CASSSQTALNRGPQEKLFF
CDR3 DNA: TGCGCCAGCAGCTCGCAAACCGCCCTAAACAGGGGGCCGCAAGAAAAACTGTTTTTT

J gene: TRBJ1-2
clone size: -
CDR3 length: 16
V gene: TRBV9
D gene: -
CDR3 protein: CASSVAPGNGGYGYTF
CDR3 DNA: TGTGCCAGCAGCGTAGCCCCGGGGAACGGGGGCTATGGCTACACCTTC

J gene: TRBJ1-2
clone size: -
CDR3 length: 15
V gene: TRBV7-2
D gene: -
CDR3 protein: CASSLHSTENYGYTF
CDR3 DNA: TGTGCCAGCAGCTTACACTCGACAGAGAACTATGGCTACACCTTC

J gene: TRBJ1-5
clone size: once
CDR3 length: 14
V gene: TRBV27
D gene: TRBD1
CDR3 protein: CATQQGGLDQPQHF
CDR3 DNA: TGTGCCACCCAACAGGGGGGACTCGATCAGCCCCAGCATTTT

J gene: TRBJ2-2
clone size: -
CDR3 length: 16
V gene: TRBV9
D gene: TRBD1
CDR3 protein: CASSVVGQGVVGELFF
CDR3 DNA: TGTGCCAGCAGCGTAGTCGGGCAGGGGGTGGTCGGGGAGCTGTTTTTT

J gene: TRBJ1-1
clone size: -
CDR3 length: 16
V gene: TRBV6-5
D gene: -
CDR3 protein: CASSYSSSAMNTEAFF
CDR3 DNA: TGTGCCAGCAGTTACTCGAGTTCAGCGATGAACACTGAAGCTTTCTTT

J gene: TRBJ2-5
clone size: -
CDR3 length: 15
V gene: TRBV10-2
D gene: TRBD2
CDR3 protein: CASSRGRVNQETQYF
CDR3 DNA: TGCGCCAGCAGTCGCGGGAGGGTAAACCAAGAGACCCAGTACTTC

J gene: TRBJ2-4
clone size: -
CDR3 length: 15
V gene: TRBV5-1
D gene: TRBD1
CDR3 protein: CASSLVGTVKNIQYF
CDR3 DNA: TGCGCCAGCAGCTTGGTTGGGACAGTCAAAAACATTCAGTACTTC

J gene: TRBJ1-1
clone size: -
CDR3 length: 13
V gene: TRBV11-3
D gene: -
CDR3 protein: CASSLGQNTEAFF
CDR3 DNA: TGTGCCAGCAGCTTAGGGCAGAACACTGAAGCTTTCTTT

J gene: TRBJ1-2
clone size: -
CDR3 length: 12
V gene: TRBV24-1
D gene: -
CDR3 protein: CATSDFGSGYTF
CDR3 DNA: -

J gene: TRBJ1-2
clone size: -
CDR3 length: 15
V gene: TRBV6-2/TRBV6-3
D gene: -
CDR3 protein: CASSLVAPANYGYTF
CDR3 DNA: TGTGCCAGCAGTTTGGTCGCTCCAGCTAACTATGGCTACACCTTC

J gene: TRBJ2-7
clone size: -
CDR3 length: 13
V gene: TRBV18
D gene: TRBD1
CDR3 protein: CASSSGGRDEQYF
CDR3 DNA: TGTGCCAGCTCATCAGGGGGCAGGGACGAGCAGTACTTC

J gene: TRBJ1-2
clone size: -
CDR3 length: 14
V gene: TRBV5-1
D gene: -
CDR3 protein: CASSLAMANYGYTF
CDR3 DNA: TGCGCCAGCAGCTTGGCCATGGCAAACTATGGCTACACCTTC

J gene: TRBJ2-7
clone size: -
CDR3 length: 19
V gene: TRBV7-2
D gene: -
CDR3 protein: CASSFYPGLGSQGAYEQYF
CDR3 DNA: TGTGCCAGCAGCTTTTACCCCGGACTCGGTTCACAGGGTGCCTACGAGCAGTACTTC

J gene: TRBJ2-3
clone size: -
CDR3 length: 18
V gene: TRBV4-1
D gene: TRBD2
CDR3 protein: CASSQVTSGSGGTDTQYF
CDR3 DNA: TGCGCCAGCAGCCAAGTGACTAGCGGGAGTGGCGGCACAGATACGCAGTATTTT

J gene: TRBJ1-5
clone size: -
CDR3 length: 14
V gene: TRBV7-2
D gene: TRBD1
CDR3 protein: CASSPDRHNQPQHF
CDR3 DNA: TGTGCCAGCAGCCCGGACAGGCACAATCAGCCCCAGCATTTT

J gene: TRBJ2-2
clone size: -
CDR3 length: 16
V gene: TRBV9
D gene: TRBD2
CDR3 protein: CASSGVGGRSSGELFF
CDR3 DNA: TGTGCCAGCAGCGGAGTGGGCGGGAGGTCTTCCGGGGAGCTGTTTTTT

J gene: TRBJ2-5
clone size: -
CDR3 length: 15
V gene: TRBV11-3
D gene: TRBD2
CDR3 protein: CASSPRGGGQETQYF
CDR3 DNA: TGTGCCAGCAGCCCGCGGGGGGGTGGACAAGAGACCCAGTACTTC

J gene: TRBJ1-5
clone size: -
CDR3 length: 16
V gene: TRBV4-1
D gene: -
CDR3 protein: CASSQGGGPAGQPQHF
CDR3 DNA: TGCGCCAGCAGCCAAGGGGGGGGCCCCGCTGGGCAGCCCCAGCATTTT

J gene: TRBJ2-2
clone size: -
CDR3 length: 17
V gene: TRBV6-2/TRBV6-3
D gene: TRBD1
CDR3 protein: CASSYSDRGGNTGELFF
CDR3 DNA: TGTGCCAGCAGTTATTCGGACAGGGGAGGGAACACCGGGGAGCTGTTTTTT

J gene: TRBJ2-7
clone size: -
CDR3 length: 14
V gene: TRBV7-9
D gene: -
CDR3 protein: CASSSVTYSYEQYF
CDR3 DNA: TGTGCCAGCAGCTCTGTAACTTACTCCTACGAGCAGTACTTC

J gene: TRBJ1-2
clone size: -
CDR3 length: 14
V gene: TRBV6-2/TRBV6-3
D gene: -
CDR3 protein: CASSYGGTFYGYTF
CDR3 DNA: TGTGCCAGCAGTTACGGCGGCACTTTCTATGGCTACACCTTC

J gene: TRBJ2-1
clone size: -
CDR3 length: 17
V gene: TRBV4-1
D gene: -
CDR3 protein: CASSQDRGAGEHNEQFF
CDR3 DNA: TGCGCCAGCAGCCAAGATCGGGGGGCGGGAGAACACAATGAGCAGTTCTTC

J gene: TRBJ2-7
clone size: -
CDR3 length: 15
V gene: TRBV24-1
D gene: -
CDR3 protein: CATSDPRRGTYEQYF
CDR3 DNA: TGTGCCACCAGTGATCCGAGGAGGGGTACCTACGAGCAGTACTTC

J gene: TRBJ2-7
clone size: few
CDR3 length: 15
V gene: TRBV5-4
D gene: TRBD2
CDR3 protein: CASSSPKTGGYEQYF
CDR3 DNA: TGTGCCAGCAGCTCCCCCAAGACGGGAGGTTACGAGCAGTACTTC

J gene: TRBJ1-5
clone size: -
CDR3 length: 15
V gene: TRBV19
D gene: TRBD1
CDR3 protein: CASRDRAPFYQPQHF
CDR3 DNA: TGTGCCAGTAGGGACAGGGCGCCGTTTTATCAGCCCCAGCATTTT

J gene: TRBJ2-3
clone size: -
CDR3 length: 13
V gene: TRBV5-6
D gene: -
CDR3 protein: CASSQQGTDTQYF
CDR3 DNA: TGTGCCAGCAGCCAGCAGGGAACAGATACGCAGTATTTT

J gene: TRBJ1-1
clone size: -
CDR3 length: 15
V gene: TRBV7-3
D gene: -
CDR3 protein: CASSPDGGVARVAFF
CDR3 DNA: TGTGCCAGCAGCCCCGACGGAGGAGTCGCGAGGGTTGCTTTCTTT

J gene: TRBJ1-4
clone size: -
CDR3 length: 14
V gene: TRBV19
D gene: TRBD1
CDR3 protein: CASSIQGAKEKLFF
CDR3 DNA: TGTGCCAGTAGTATACAGGGGGCGAAGGAAAAACTGTTTTTT

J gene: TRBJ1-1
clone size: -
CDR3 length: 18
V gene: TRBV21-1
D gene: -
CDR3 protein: CASSRAEKKGTDNTEAFF
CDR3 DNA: TGTGCCAGCAGCAGAGCCGAGAAGAAAGGGACAGATAACACTGAAGCTTTCTTT

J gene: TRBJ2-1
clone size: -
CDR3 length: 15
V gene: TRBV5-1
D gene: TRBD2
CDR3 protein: CASAADSGRYNEQFF
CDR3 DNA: TGCGCCAGCGCCGCGGATAGCGGGAGGTACAATGAGCAGTTCTTC

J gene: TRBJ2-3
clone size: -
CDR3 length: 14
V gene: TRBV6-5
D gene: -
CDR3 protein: CATHGGTSTDTQYF
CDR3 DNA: TGTGCCACCCACGGCGGGACTAGCACAGATACGCAGTATTTT

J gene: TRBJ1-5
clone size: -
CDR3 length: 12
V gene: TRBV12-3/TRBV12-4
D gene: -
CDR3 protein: CASRGGVQPQHF
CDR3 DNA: TGTGCCAGTAGGGGGGGGGTTCAGCCCCAGCATTTT